Below are 9 T cell receptor beta chains sequenced from a single sample in a study of blood T cell repertoires in COVID-19. Clones were read by immunoSEQ multiplex PCR, and TCRdb kept only the in-frame ones, dropping some. The sample contains about 480,000 clones, 89% of which appear only once. The specimen was peripheral blood. These receptors were collected from a man between 18 and 29 years old with COVID-19, enrolled during active disease.

This chain uses TRBV9 with TRBJ2-1, with D possibly being TRBD2 (5 bases). CDR1 and CDR2 from the germline V gene are SGDLS and YYNGEE. This CDR3 contains 15 residues. Trimming removed 0 bases at V and 5 bases at J, with 12 bases between. The CDR3 loop is CASSVGGSANNEQFF. In DNA, the CDR3 is TGTGCCAGCAGCGTAGGTGGGAGTGCCAACAATGAGCAGTTCTTC.

This chain connects TRBV9 to TRBJ2-2; D is unresolved. The CDR3 has 13 amino acids. Germline assignment: CDR1 SGDLS and CDR2 YYNGEE. Trimming took 3 bases from V and 2 from J, leaving 5 bases between them. The CDR3, as DNA: TGTGCCAGCAGCGCGTATAACACCGGGGAGCTGTTTTTT. It yields the protein CASSAYNTGELFF.

The chain combines TRBV30 with TRBJ2-2; 8 bases match TRBD1. J gave up 7 bases and V 2 bases, and 6 bases lay outside the gene matches. This CDR3 is built from 14 residues. The V gene's germline CDR1 is GTSNPN and CDR2 SVGIG (reference sequence). The CDR3 sequence: CAWSNNRGIGELFF. DNA for the CDR3: TGTGCCTGGAGTAACAACAGGGGGATCGGGGAGCTGTTTTTT.

The chain couples TRBV18 to TRBJ2-7; 7 nucleotides agree with TRBD1. V was clipped by 3 bases and J by 2 bases; unmatched bases: 13. CDR1 is KGHSH and CDR2 is LQKENI in the germline V gene. The length of the CDR3 is 17 residues. Here the CDR3 DNA reads TGTGCCAGCTCACCCTCCAACGGACGGGACAGAGCCTACGAGCAGTACTTC. It codes for CASSPSNGRDRAYEQYF.

The rearrangement joins TRBV7-9 to TRBJ2-7, with 10 bases identical to TRBD1. This CDR3 has 13 residues. Germline V gives CDR1 SEHNR, CDR2 FQNEAQ (reference sequence). Unmatched junction bases numbered 3, after V lost 5 bases and J lost 5 bases. CDR3 nucleotides: TGTGCCAGCAGCCATGGGACAGGGGACGAGCAGTACTTC. This encodes CASSHGTGDEQYF.

This chain links TRBV12-3 or TRBV12-4 with TRBJ2-1; TRBD2 might be the D (5 bases). V lost 6 bases and J lost 6, with 12 bases in between. The CDR3 consists of 13 residues. For the CDR3, the DNA is TGTGCCAGCAGGGCGACTACCCTCAATGAGCAGTTCTTC. As protein: CASRATTLNEQFF.

In its sample, this clone was seen once. The chain is built from TRBV6-5 and TRBJ2-7; 10 bases line up with TRBD2. CDR1 and CDR2 (germline): MNHEY, SVGAGI. The CDR3 runs 14 residues. Losses at the gene ends were 7 bases for V and 5 bases for J; bases not matched to a gene: 8. The chain's CDR3 is CASILASGSHEQYF. As DNA, the CDR3 is TGTGCCAGCATTTTAGCTAGCGGGAGCCACGAGCAGTACTTC.

This rearrangement joins TRBV19 to TRBJ1-1, with 7 bases that match TRBD1. This CDR3 spans 17 amino acids. Per germline, CDR1 LNHDA and CDR2 SQIVND (reference sequence). Trimming cost V 6 bases and J 0 bases; bases outside gene matches: 13. CDR3 residues: CASRPTGRGAMNTEAFF. CDR3 nucleotide sequence: TGTGCCAGTAGGCCGACAGGGAGAGGGGCCATGAACACTGAAGCTTTCTTT.

The chain has TRBV4-1 and TRBJ1-2, with D maybe TRBD1 (6 bases). The CDR3 is 16 amino acids. The V end was cut by 3 bases, the J end by 4 bases, with 18 bases between. From germline, CDR1 is MGHRA and CDR2 YSYEKL. CDR3: CASSHAVNRVVYGYTF. CDR3 sequence (DNA): TGCGCCAGCAGCCACGCTGTAAACAGGGTCGTCTATGGCTACACCTTC.